Below, one TCR beta chain is given with its context. With 0 bases removed from V and 0 bases from J, the gap between germline ends came to 12 bases. Germline loops: CDR1 LNHNV, CDR2 YYDKDF (reference sequence). The CDR3 has 17 residues. The sample originates from a study of PD-1 blockade in classical Hodgkin lymphoma. Study context: Patients were dosed intravenously with nivolumab at 3 mg/kg every 2 weeks.

Autologous stem cell transplantation was followed by relapse in every patient, and brentuximab vedotin exposure varied. Libraries were prepared by immunoSEQ multiplex PCR; TCRdb keeps only in-frame clonotypes and omits some of them. Altogether about 15,000 clones are present, around 80% being singletons, with the ten largest covering 30% to 40%. The source is a human donor with classical Hodgkin lymphoma. The material was peripheral blood mononuclear cells (PBMCs), obtained before the second cycle of nivolumab. V and J are TRBV15 and TRBJ2-1, with D uncertain. For the CDR3, the DNA is TGTGCCACCAGCAGAGATGGACCCCAGAGCTCCTACAATGAGCAGTTCTTC. Its protein is CATSRDGPQSSYNEQFF. The full variable domain, in which reference TRBV15 and TRBJ2-1 provide the parts outside the CDR3, is DAMVIQNPRYQVTQFGKPVTLSCSQTLNHNVMYWYQQKSSQAPKLLFHYYDKDFNNEADTPDNFQSRRPNTSFCFLDIRSPGLGDTAMYLCATSRDGPQSSYNEQFFGPGTRLTVL.